A single sample is the source of the 5 T cell receptor beta chains below, sequenced in a study of a mutant IDH1 vaccine in newly diagnosed glioma. Time point: week 11, during vaccination. Each dose delivered 300 ug of mutant IDH1 20-mer peptide subcutaneously with imiquimod. Their specific antigens are unknown. Assay used: immunoSEQ multiplex PCR; TCRdb lists only in-frame clones, some missing. The table has around 100,000 clones, 75% to 90% seen once. Sequencing used PBMCs, obtained from a glioma patient whose treatment included an IDH1 peptide vaccine. These TCRs come from a woman aged 45-59 years with glioma.

V usage is TRBV9 and J usage is TRBJ1-1; no clear D gene. The CDR3 length is 15 residues. Trimming cost V 1 base and J 0 bases, with 10 bases left between them. In germline, CDR1 is SGDLS, CDR2 YYNGEE. CDR3 nucleotides: TGTGCCAGCAGCGTATTGCCAGCCATGAACACTGAAGCTTTCTTT. Translation: CASSVLPAMNTEAFF.

The chain combines TRBV27 with TRBJ1-6; 7 nucleotides agree with TRBD1. With 5 bases clipped from V and 3 bases from J, the junction kept 4 bases outside the gene matches. The CDR3 contains 15 residues. Germline CDR1 and CDR2: MNHEY and SMNVEV (reference sequence). The CDR3 here is CASSPTGSYNSPLHF. The CDR3 DNA sequence: TGTGCCAGCAGTCCGACAGGGAGCTATAATTCACCCCTCCACTTT.

The chain is built from TRBV5-5 and TRBJ2-7; 7 bases map to TRBD2. The CDR3 totals 18 residues. The ends lost 1 base at V and 0 bases at J; junction bases unmatched: 13. Germline values: CDR1 SGHKS, CDR2 YYEKEE (reference sequence). The CDR3 DNA sequence: TGTGCCAGCAGCTTGCGCCCAAGTGGAGCGGGGCCCTCCTACGAGCAGTACTTC. This sequence encodes CASSLRPSGAGPSYEQYF.

The V call is TRBV19, the J call TRBJ2-7, with 8 nucleotides matching TRBD1. The germline V gene has CDR1 LNHDA and CDR2 SQIVND (reference sequence). This CDR3 has 18 amino acids. The trim removed 4 bases at V and 2 bases at J, leaving 16 bases unmatched. CDR3 loop: CASSNGQGKPPMTYEQYF. CDR3 DNA: TGTGCCAGTAGTAACGGACAGGGAAAGCCCCCAATGACCTACGAGCAGTACTTC.

This chain joins TRBV28 and TRBJ2-3, with no clear D. Per the germline V gene, CDR1 is MDHEN and CDR2 is SYDVKM. CDR3 length: 16 amino acids. V was trimmed by 6 bases and J by 2 bases, leaving 18 bases between them. Here the CDR3 DNA reads TGTGCCAGCAGGTCGGACCCCGACGCCTACACAGATACGCAGTATTTT. It specifies CASRSDPDAYTDTQYF.